This T cell receptor beta chain emerged from a study of primary melanoma T cells and metastatic recurrence. About the study: Tumors were T2–T4 primary melanomas thicker than 1 mm.

Findings and limits, study-wide: Tumor T-cell fraction reportedly predicted progression-free survival independently.

Germline CDR1 reads MNHGY; CDR2 reads SAAAGT. The CDR3 extends over 15 amino acids. Trimming removed 11 bases at V and 2 bases at J, with 22 bases between. Comments on this clone: Its specificity is unknown.

TCRdb's table, derived via immunoSEQ multiplex PCR, lists solely in-frame clones and lacks some. The table includes 100 or so clones, 79% detected once. The specimen sequenced was melanoma tumor tissue. The origin of this receptor is a human donor with melanoma. The rearrangement uses TRBV6-8 and TRBJ2-7, with TRBD2 as a possible D gene (6 bases). The CDR3 loop is CAVNSAERATYEQYF. CDR3 in DNA: TGTGCCGTGAATTCCGCCGAGCGGGCCACCTACGAGCAGTACTTC.